This T cell receptor beta chain was obtained from a study of graft-versus-host responses after intestinal transplantation. At the level of the study: The study gave all recipients anti-thymocyte globulin induction, then tacrolimus and steroids for approximately three years.

Sequencing used immunoSEQ multiplex PCR; TCRdb keeps in-frame clones, though not all of them. The data hold over 100,000 clones, with 90% to 95% observed a single time. On this clone itself: Antigen: not known.

The CDR3 length is 16 residues. The trim removed 2 bases at V and 5 bases at J, leaving 10 bases unmatched. From germline, CDR1 is SGDLS and CDR2 YYNGEE. The source is a human donor who received an intestinal transplant. The sequenced sample was unstimulated CD8+ T cells sorted from spleen or lymph node cells, obtained before intestinal transplant. V and J are TRBV9 and TRBJ2-7; 10 bases align to TRBD2. CDR3 protein: CASSVNPLAGVDEQYF. The CDR3, as DNA: TGTGCCAGCAGCGTGAACCCGCTAGCGGGAGTAGACGAGCAGTACTTC.